This T cell receptor (beta chain) originates from a study of Tregs in tolerant kidney transplant recipients. Germline CDR1 and CDR2: SGHDN and FVKESK. The CDR3 consists of 15 residues. Trimming at V came to 6 bases and at J to 4 bases, leaving 9 bases not matched to a gene. The study, taken as a whole, reports: Findings come from small patient numbers and require larger validation.

Assay used: immunoSEQ multiplex PCR; TCRdb lists only in-frame clones, some missing. The sample lists 15,000 to 17,000 clones, more than 90% seen once, with 13% in the top ten. As to this clone: Its antigen is not identified.

This sequence was found in a human donor in good health. The material sequenced was CD8+ T cells from blood. This sequence joins TRBV14 and TRBJ2-5; 9 bases match TRBD1. The CDR3 bases are TGTGCCAGCAGACAGGGACAGGGACCCCCAGAGACCCAGTACTTC. Its translation: CASRQGQGPPETQYF.